This is a list of T cell receptor beta chains from one sample in a study of identical twins. From the 5' RACE reads, TCRdb called clonotypes with MiXCR, one entry per CDR3 protein. The sample consists of 350,000 or so distinct CDR3 sequences, roughly 9% of them appearing once. What was sequenced was naive T cells sorted from blood. The receptor source for this set is a woman aged 50 to 60 in good health. Each CDR3 is given with its conserved first and last residue. A D gene is named only where the DNA matches it firmly. Rows may omit the clone size; those that give it use once, few, many or a size class.

>few|TRBV5-1|TRBJ2-7|-
TGCGCCAGCAGCCTTGATCTCCGGGCCGCTCCTTCCTACGAGCAGTACTTC
CASSLDLRAAPSYEQYF
>-|TRBV20-1|TRBJ2-7|TRBD2
TGCAGTGCTTTCCAAGCTAGAGGCGGGAGTTTATTTGGCGAGCAGTACTTC
CSAFQARGGSLFGEQYF
>few|TRBV5-1|TRBJ2-3|-
TGCGCCAGCAGCTATTCGGGAGGCACAGATACGCAGTATTTT
CASSYSGGTDTQYF
>many|TRBV20-1|TRBJ1-1|-
TGCAGTGCTGCGACCGGTCTCGACACTGAAGCTTTCTTT
CSAATGLDTEAFF
>-|TRBV20-1|TRBJ2-7|-
TGCAGTGCTAGAGATGGGGGTCCCTACGAGCAGTACTTC
CSARDGGPYEQYF
>many|TRBV5-1|TRBJ2-1|-
TGCGCCAGCAGCTTAGGACTTTCTTCGGGGAGCGATGAGCAGTTCTTC
CASSLGLSSGSDEQFF
>few|TRBV10-3|TRBJ2-7|-
TGTGCCGCCAGCCCTACAGGAGCCTCCTACGAGCAGTACTTC
CAASPTGASYEQYF
>once|TRBV2|TRBJ2-6|-
TGTGCCAGCAGTGACTGGGCAGGGGGGGCCAACGTCCTGACTTTC
CASSDWAGGANVLTF
>-|TRBV5-1|TRBJ2-4|-
TGCGCCAGCAGCTTGGACCCCAAAAACATTAAGTACTTC
CASSLDPKNIKYF
>many|TRBV29-1|TRBJ1-1|-
TGCAGCGTTGGCTTCCAGAACACTGAAGCTTTCTTT
CSVGFQNTEAFF
>many|TRBV29-1|TRBJ2-3|TRBD1
TGCAGCGCCCGGGACAGGGAAAGAGGCACAGATACGCAGTATTTT
CSARDRERGTDTQYF
>few|TRBV30|TRBJ2-5|-
TGTGCCTGGAGTTTGTGGACTCGGGGGGAGACCCAGTACTTC
CAWSLWTRGETQYF
>few|TRBV6-1|TRBJ2-1|TRBD1
TGTGCCAGCACCGCCCCAGGGGGCTCCTACAATGAGCAGTTCTTC
CASTAPGGSYNEQFF